The entry below gives a single TCR beta chain sequence along with its context. Seattle patients were enrolled while actively infected and followed longitudinally. The data were taken from a study of blood T cell repertoires in COVID-19. Study background: The origin of the acute and convalescent COVID-19 samples was the United States, Italy and Spain. T cells, B-cell-depleted T cells, or PBMCs supplied cDNA or gDNA.

J gave up 2 bases and V 1 base, and 9 bases lay outside the gene matches. This CDR3 contains 17 residues. Per the germline V gene, CDR1 is LGHDT and CDR2 is YNNKEL (reference sequence). Original processing notes: Reference gene primer amplification gave nucleated cell count estimates. Method: immunoSEQ multiplex PCR; TCRdb's copy keeps in-frame clones and lacks some. V and J calls and clone size are those listed in that table; D and trimming were worked out from the DNA. The table records some 130,000 clones, more than 90% of them present only once. The sequencing sample was made of peripheral blood. The receptor comes from a man aged 55 to 69 with COVID-19, enrolled during active disease. The chain recombines TRBV3-1 (or the pseudogene TRBV3-2) with TRBJ2-3; 7 bases fit TRBD2. CDR3 sequence (DNA): TGTGCCAGCAGCCAAGGGTTTGGGACTACCAACACAGATACGCAGTATTTT. It yields the protein CASSQGFGTTNTDTQYF.